Presented here are 28 T cell receptor beta chains from one specimen sequenced in a study of blood T cell repertoires in COVID-19. Some clones are missing from TCRdb's copy, which holds only in-frame ones; the method was immunoSEQ multiplex PCR. The sample includes about 400,000 clones, approximately 86% seen only once; the top ten take about 3%. Input material: peripheral blood. The receptors here all came from a human donor in a cohort sampled during active COVID-19.

This rearrangement joins TRBV10-3 to TRBJ2-1; 15 nucleotides agree with TRBD2. The length of the CDR3 is 17 residues. With 0 bases clipped from V and 5 bases from J, the junction kept 2 bases outside the gene matches. Germline CDR1 reads ENHRY; CDR2 reads SYGVKD. The chain's CDR3 is CAISESGLAGGNNEQFF. The CDR3 DNA reads TGTGCCATCAGTGAGTCCGGACTAGCGGGGGGGAACAATGAGCAGTTCTTC.

V usage is TRBV5-1 and J usage is TRBJ2-5; TRBD2 matches 11 bases. This CDR3 has 15 amino acids. Germline loops: CDR1 SGHRS, CDR2 YFSETQ. The ends lost 4 bases at V and 4 bases at J; junction bases unmatched: 6. The DNA for the CDR3 is TGCGCCAGCAGCCTCTACCTAGCGGGGGGAGAGACCCAGTACTTC. Translating it yields CASSLYLAGGETQYF.

The V and J genes are TRBV7-2 and TRBJ1-2; 8 positions agree with TRBD1. The CDR3 is 15 amino acids. Losses at the gene ends were 5 bases for V and 8 bases for J; bases not matched to a gene: 13. CDR1 is SGHTA and CDR2 is FQGNSA in the germline V gene. CDR3 amino acids: CASSPRQGLPKGYTF. DNA of the CDR3: TGTGCCAGCAGCCCTAGACAGGGGTTGCCTAAAGGCTACACCTTC.

The genes are TRBV12-2 and TRBJ2-1; TRBD1, as called in the table, went unchecked against the DNA. TRBV12-2 is a recognized pseudogene. This CDR3 has 15 residues. CDR3 loop: CASRSPARGRGEQFF. CDR3 sequence (DNA): TGTGCAAGTCGCTCCCCGGCCAGGGGGAGAGGTGAGCAGTTCTTC.

V usage is TRBV5-1 and J usage is TRBJ2-5; 9 bases agree with TRBD2. With V trimmed by 4 bases and J by 5 bases, 21 bases remained unmatched. The CDR3 loop spans 19 amino acids. The germline CDR1 and CDR2 sequences are SGHRS and YFSETQ. For the CDR3, the DNA is TGCGCCAGCAGCCCACCGTTGGCTAGCGGGACCGACGGGGGGGAGACCCAGTACTTC. Amino acids: CASSPPLASGTDGGETQYF.

This clone was seen a single time. The chain carries TRBV30 and TRBJ2-1; TRBD1 agrees at 10 bases. J was trimmed by 4 bases and V by 2 bases; bases with no gene match: 2. CDR3 length equals 14 residues. The germline V gene has CDR1 GTSNPN and CDR2 SVGIG (reference sequence). DNA of the CDR3: TGTGCCTGGAGTCGGGACAGGGGATACAATGAGCAGTTCTTC. Translation: CAWSRDRGYNEQFF.

CDR3 sequence reads: CASSPGTSGRARSSYNEQFF. As DNA, the CDR3 is TGTGCCAGCAGCCCCGGGACTAGCGGGAGGGCGAGAAGCTCCTACAATGAGCAGTTCTTC. This sequence joins TRBV3-1 (or the pseudogene TRBV3-2) and TRBJ2-1; 16 bases are shared with TRBD2. This CDR3 spans 20 amino acids. The V segment lost 4 bases and the J segment 0 bases; nucleotides outside the gene matches: 9. Germline lookup yields CDR1 LGHDT and CDR2 YNNKEL (reference sequence).

The chain links TRBV4-1 to TRBJ2-1; D remains unclear. This CDR3 is built from 16 residues. CDR1 MGHRA and CDR2 YSYEKL come from the germline V gene. The V gene lost 0 bases and the J gene lost 6 bases, with 15 bases spanning the gap. CDR3 in DNA: TGCGCCAGCAGCCAAGAGGCGGTTTTCCCGGGCAATGAGCAGTTCTTC. This gives the protein CASSQEAVFPGNEQFF.

This chain uses TRBV2 with TRBJ2-5; possibly TRBD1 for D (6 bases). The germline CDR1 and CDR2 sequences are SNHLY and FYNNEI. The CDR3 consists of 15 residues. V was cut by 4 bases and J by 7 bases, with 19 bases left in between. CDR3 region: CASSGQQGTVGTQYF. The CDR3 region has the DNA TGTGCCAGCAGTGGGCAACAGGGTACCGTGGGGACCCAGTACTTC. Full variable domain (missing parts from reference TRBV2 and TRBJ2-5): EPEVTQTPSHQVTQMGQEVILRCVPISNHLYFYWYRQILGQKVEFLVSFYNNEISEKSEIFDDQFSVERPDGSNFTLKIRSTKLEDSAMYFCASSGQQGTVGTQYFGPGTRLLVL.

V gene TRBV7-2 combines with J gene TRBJ2-5; TRBD2 matches 12 bases. The junction had 6 bases not matched to a gene; V was cut back by 2 bases and J by 5 bases. Germline V gives CDR1 SGHTA, CDR2 FQGNSA. CDR3 length: 16 residues. CDR3 region: CASSLNLAGGRETQYF. CDR3 DNA: TGTGCCAGCAGCTTAAATCTAGCGGGGGGGCGTGAGACCCAGTACTTC.

The chain uses TRBV7-3 and TRBJ2-3; a weak D match, TRBD2 (5 bases). Per germline, CDR1 SGHTA and CDR2 FQGTGA. With 5 bases removed from V and 2 bases from J, the gap between germline ends came to 17 bases. The CDR3 totals 16 residues. The CDR3 DNA reads as TGTGCCAGCAGCCACGGCGGGTCGGGATACACAGATACGCAGTATTTT. It is translated as CASSHGGSGYTDTQYF. The variable domain in full, with the rest retrieved from reference TRBV7-3 and TRBJ2-3, is GAGVSQTPSNKVTEKGKYVELRCDPISGHTALYWYRQSLGQGPEFLIYFQGTGAADDSGLPNDRFFAVRPEGSVSTLKIQRTERGDSAVYLCASSHGGSGYTDTQYFGPGTRLTVL.

The V gene is TRBV19, the J gene TRBJ1-6, with D tentatively TRBD1 (5 bases). In germline, CDR1 is LNHDA, CDR2 SQIVND (reference sequence). CDR3 length equals 15 residues. V lost 3 bases and J lost 10, with 16 bases in between. CDR3 amino acids: CASSMGWQGGSPLHF. The CDR3 region has the DNA TGTGCCAGTAGTATGGGGTGGCAGGGCGGATCACCCCTCCACTTT. The variable domain in full, completed from reference TRBV19 and TRBJ1-6, reads DGGITQSPKYLFRKEGQNVTLSCEQNLNHDAMYWYRQDPGQGLRLIYYSQIVNDFQKGDIAEGYSVSREKKESFPLTVTSAQKNPTAFYLCASSMGWQGGSPLHFGNGTRLTVT.

This clone was observed a single time. The chain is built from TRBV6-5 and TRBJ1-2, with D possibly matching TRBD1 (6 bases). V was trimmed by 1 base and J by 5 bases, leaving 14 bases between them. The germline V gene has CDR1 MNHEY and CDR2 SVGAGI. CDR3 length equals 15 residues. This CDR3 is CASSYLDSRGYGYTF. The CDR3 bases are TGTGCCAGCAGTTACTTGGACAGTCGAGGTTATGGCTACACCTTC.

The chain couples TRBV5-1 to TRBJ2-2, with 10 positions matching TRBD2. The CDR3 is 15 residues long. Germline V gives CDR1 SGHRS, CDR2 YFSETQ. Germline trimming cut 2 bases from V and 4 bases from J; bases unmatched to any gene: 2. CDR3 sequence reads: CASSFRTSGTGELFF. The CDR3 DNA reads as TGCGCCAGCAGCTTCCGGACTAGCGGCACCGGGGAGCTGTTTTTT.

This clone was recorded a few times. The chain couples TRBV10-2 to TRBJ2-2; TRBD2 aligns across 8 bases. Germline values: CDR1 WSHSY, CDR2 SAAADI. CDR3 length: 16 amino acids. The V gene end was trimmed by 2 bases and the J gene end by 4 bases; junction bases not matched to a gene: 6. CDR3 nucleotides: TGCGCCAGCAGTGAGCTCCCTAGCGGGCGCACCGGGGAGCTGTTTTTT. Protein: CASSELPSGRTGELFF.

V and J are TRBV7-2 and TRBJ2-2; TRBD2 agrees at 9 bases. The V and J ends lost 5 bases and 0 bases, in that order; junction bases with no gene match: 10. The CDR3 sequence is 18 residues long. Germline lookup yields CDR1 SGHTA and CDR2 FQGNSA. CDR3 DNA: TGTGCCAGCAGCCTAAGAAATCTAGCGGGACCGAACACCGGGGAGCTGTTTTTT. Protein: CASSLRNLAGPNTGELFF.

This clone was observed a few times. The chain joins TRBV6-5 to TRBJ2-2, with TRBD1 matching 7 bases. Germline V gives CDR1 MNHEY, CDR2 SVGAGI. This CDR3 contains 14 residues. With V trimmed by 4 bases and J by 6 bases, 5 bases remained unmatched. The CDR3 loop reads CASSSRQGPGELFF. The CDR3 coding sequence is TGTGCCAGCAGTTCTCGACAGGGTCCCGGGGAGCTGTTTTTT.

This clone has just a few counts. The rearrangement joins TRBV5-5 to TRBJ1-1; TRBD1 agrees at 8 bases. Germline values: CDR1 SGHKS, CDR2 YYEKEE (reference sequence). The V gene end was trimmed by 4 bases and the J gene end by 10 bases; junction bases not matched to a gene: 9. This CDR3 has 13 amino acids. CDR3 residues: CASSIDTGTGAFF. DNA for the CDR3: TGTGCCAGCAGCATAGATACCGGGACAGGAGCTTTCTTT.

V usage is TRBV10-3 and J usage is TRBJ1-1, with no clear D. This CDR3 is built from 15 residues. The V end was cut by 6 bases, the J end by 0 bases, with 14 bases between. Germline V gene lookup returns CDR1 ENHRY and CDR2 SYGVKD. This CDR3 is CAISQKAVLNTEAFF. For the CDR3, the DNA is TGTGCCATCAGCCAGAAGGCGGTGTTGAACACTGAAGCTTTCTTT.

The chain is built from TRBV10-3 and TRBJ1-2; 12 bases line up with TRBD1. CDR3 size: 14 residues. Trimming removed 9 bases from V and 8 bases from J; junction bases left unmatched: 10. Germline-derived CDR1 and CDR2 are ENHRY and SYGVKD. CDR3 residues: CAIRPGQGAGGYTF. The CDR3 coding sequence is TGTGCCATTCGGCCGGGACAGGGGGCCGGAGGCTACACCTTC.

The chain joins TRBV6-6 to TRBJ2-5; no firm D call. The CDR3 length is 15 residues. Trimming pared 2 bases from V and 2 bases from J, leaving 12 bases between. CDR1 and CDR2 from the germline V gene are MNHNY and SVGAGI (reference sequence). In nucleotides, the CDR3 is TGTGCCAGCAGTTACAGTAGAAACCGTCAAGAGACCCAGTACTTC. Translating gives CASSYSRNRQETQYF.

The rearrangement uses TRBV30 and TRBJ1-4; maybe TRBD1 (6 bases). CDR3 length equals 15 residues. Germline-derived CDR1 and CDR2 are GTSNPN and SVGIG (reference sequence). V lost 2 bases and J lost 0, with 10 bases in between. CDR3 DNA: TGTGCCTGGAGTAAGGGACAAGCAACTAATGAAAAACTGTTTTTT. Its protein is CAWSKGQATNEKLFF. The entire variable domain, with the rest obtained from reference TRBV30 and TRBJ1-4, is as follows: SQTIHQWPATLVQPVGSPLSLECTVEGTSNPNLYWYRQAAGRGLQLLFYSVGIGQISSEVPQNLSASRPQDRQFILSSKKLLLSDSGFYLCAWSKGQATNEKLFFGSGTQLSVL.

This clone was observed once. This chain links TRBV5-1 with TRBJ2-1, with 8 bases fitting TRBD2. With V trimmed by 0 bases and J by 16 bases, 6 bases remained unmatched. Germline V gives CDR1 SGHRS, CDR2 YFSETQ. The CDR3 covers 12 residues. This chain's CDR3 is CASSLEGTSSFF. The CDR3 nucleotides read TGCGCCAGCAGCTTGGAAGGGACTAGTTCTTTCTTC.

Remarks on this clone: Other nucleotide sequences from this sample produce the same CDR3. The V and J genes are TRBV6-5 and TRBJ1-5; D remains unclear. The V end was cut by 0 bases, the J end by 1 base, with 7 bases between. Looked up from germline, CDR1 is MNHEY and CDR2 is SVGAGI. The CDR3 spans 15 residues. For the CDR3, the DNA is TGTGCCAGCAGTTACTCGGCGGGAAGCAATCAGCCCCAGCATTTT. This translates into CASSYSAGSNQPQHF.

V gene TRBV6-5 combines with J gene TRBJ2-1; D gene ambiguous. The V end was cut by 6 bases, the J end by 0 bases, with 12 bases between. The CDR3 totals 15 residues. The V gene's germline CDR1 is MNHEY and CDR2 SVGAGI. The CDR3 reads CASRGERGSYNEQFF. CDR3 DNA sequence: TGTGCCAGCAGAGGAGAGAGAGGCTCCTACAATGAGCAGTTCTTC.

The J gene is TRBJ1-1, the V gene TRBV29-1; TRBD1 might be the D (6 bases). The germline V gene has CDR1 SQVTM and CDR2 ANQGSEA. The length of the CDR3 is 13 residues. V was trimmed by 6 bases and J by 1 base, leaving 12 bases between them. CDR3 sequence (DNA): TGCAGCGTAGATCTAGGGGGGAACACTGAAGCTTTCTTT. Translated, it gives CSVDLGGNTEAFF.

About this clone itself: Additional DNA sequences in this sample encode the identical CDR3. The V and J genes are TRBV19 and TRBJ2-6; D gene uncertain. Deletions cut 6 bases from V and 1 base from J, with 4 bases between. CDR3 length: 13 residues. Germline-derived CDR1 and CDR2 are LNHDA and SQIVND (reference sequence). Written as DNA, the CDR3 is TGTGCCAGTAGGAGTTCTGGGGCCAACGTCCTGACTTTC. It specifies CASRSSGANVLTF.

V usage is TRBV29-1 and J usage is TRBJ1-1; 9 nucleotides align to TRBD1. Germline CDR1 reads SQVTM; CDR2 reads ANQGSEA. The CDR3 covers 13 residues. V dropped 7 bases and J dropped 1; count of bases not matched to a gene: 4. In DNA form, the CDR3 reads TGCAGCGCTTCGACAGGGGGGAACACTGAAGCTTTCTTT. The encoded protein is CSASTGGNTEAFF.